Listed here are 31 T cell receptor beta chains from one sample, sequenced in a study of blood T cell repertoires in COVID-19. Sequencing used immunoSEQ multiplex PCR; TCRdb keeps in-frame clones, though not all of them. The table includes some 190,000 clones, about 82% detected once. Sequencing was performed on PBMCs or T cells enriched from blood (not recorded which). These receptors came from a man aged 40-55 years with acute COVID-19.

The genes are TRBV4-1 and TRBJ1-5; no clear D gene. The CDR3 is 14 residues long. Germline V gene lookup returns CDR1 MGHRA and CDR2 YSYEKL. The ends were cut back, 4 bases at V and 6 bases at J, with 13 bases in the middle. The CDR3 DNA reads TGCGCCAGCAGCCTCTCGCCGGCGGGTCAGCCCCAGCATTTT. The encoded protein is CASSLSPAGQPQHF.

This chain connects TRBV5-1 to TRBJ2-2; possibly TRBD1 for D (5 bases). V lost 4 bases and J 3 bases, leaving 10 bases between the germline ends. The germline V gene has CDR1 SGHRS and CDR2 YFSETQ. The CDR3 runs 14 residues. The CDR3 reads CASSADTYTGELFF. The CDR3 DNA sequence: TGCGCCAGCAGCGCGGACACCTACACCGGGGAGCTGTTTTTT.

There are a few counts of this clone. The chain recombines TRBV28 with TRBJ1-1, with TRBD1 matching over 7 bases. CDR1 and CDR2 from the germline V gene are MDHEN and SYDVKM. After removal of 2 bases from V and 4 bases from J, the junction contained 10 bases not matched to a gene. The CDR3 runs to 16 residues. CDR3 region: CASSLMQGGLSTEAFF. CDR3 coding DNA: TGTGCCAGCAGTTTAATGCAGGGGGGATTGAGCACTGAAGCTTTCTTT.

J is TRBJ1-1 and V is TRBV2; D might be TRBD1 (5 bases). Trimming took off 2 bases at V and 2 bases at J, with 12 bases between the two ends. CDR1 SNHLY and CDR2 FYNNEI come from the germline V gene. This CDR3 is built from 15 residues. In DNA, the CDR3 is TGTGCCAGCAGTGAAAAGGGAGGGGACAACACTGAAGCTTTCTTT. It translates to CASSEKGGDNTEAFF.

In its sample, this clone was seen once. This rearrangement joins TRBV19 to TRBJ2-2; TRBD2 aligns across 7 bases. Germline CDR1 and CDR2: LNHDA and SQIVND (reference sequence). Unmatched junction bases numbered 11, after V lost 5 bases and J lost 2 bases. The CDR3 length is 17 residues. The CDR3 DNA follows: TGTGCCAGTAGTCCGTGGGCTCAGCGGGGAAACACCGGGGAGCTGTTTTTT. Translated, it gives CASSPWAQRGNTGELFF.

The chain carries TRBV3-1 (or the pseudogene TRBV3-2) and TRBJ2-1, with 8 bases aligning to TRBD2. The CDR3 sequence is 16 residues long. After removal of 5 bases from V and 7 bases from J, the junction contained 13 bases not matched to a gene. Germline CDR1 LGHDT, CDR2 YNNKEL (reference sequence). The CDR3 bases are TGTGCCAGCAGCTGGGTTATAAGCGGGAGAGGGAATGAGCAGTTCTTC. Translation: CASSWVISGRGNEQFF.

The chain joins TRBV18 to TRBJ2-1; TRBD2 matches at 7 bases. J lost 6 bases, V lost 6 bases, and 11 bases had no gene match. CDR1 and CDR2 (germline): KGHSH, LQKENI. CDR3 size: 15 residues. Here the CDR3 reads CASSVPLGGSNEQFF. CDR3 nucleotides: TGTGCCAGCTCTGTACCTCTCGGGGGGTCCAATGAGCAGTTCTTC.

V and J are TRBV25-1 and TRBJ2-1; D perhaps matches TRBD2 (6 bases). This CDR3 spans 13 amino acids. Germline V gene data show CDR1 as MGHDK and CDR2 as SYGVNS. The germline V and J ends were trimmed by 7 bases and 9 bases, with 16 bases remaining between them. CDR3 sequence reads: CASTAGTQAEQFF. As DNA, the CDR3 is TGTGCCAGCACTGCGGGAACACAAGCTGAGCAGTTCTTC.

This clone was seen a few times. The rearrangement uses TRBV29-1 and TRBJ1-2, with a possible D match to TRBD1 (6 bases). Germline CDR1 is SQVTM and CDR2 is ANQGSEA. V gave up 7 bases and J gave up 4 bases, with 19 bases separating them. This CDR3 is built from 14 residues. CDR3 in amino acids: CSAGIGGGAYGYTF. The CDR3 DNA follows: TGCAGCGCTGGGATCGGTGGGGGGGCCTATGGCTACACCTTC.

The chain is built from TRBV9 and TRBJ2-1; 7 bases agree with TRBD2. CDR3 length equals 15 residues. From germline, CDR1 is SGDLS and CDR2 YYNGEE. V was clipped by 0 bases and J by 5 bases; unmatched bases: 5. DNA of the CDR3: TGTGCCAGCAGCGTAGCCGGGAGGATCGACAATGAGCAGTTCTTC. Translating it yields CASSVAGRIDNEQFF.

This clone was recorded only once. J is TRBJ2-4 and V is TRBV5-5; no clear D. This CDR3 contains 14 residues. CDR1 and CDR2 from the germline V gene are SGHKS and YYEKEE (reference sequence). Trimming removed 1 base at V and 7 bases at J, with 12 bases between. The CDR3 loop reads CASSLYPPQNIQYF. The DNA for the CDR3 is TGTGCCAGCAGCTTGTACCCACCCCAGAACATTCAGTACTTC.

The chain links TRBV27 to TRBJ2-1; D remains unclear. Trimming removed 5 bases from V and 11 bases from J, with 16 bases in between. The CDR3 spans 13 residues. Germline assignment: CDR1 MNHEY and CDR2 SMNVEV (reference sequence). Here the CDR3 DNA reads TGTGCCAGCAGTCCGGGTTTCGTCTCCCAGCAGTTCTTC. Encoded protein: CASSPGFVSQQFF.

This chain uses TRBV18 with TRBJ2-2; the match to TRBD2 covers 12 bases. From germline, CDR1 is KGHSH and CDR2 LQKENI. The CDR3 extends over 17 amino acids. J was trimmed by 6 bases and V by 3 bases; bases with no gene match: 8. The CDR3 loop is CASSPSTSGSTSGELFF. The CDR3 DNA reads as TGTGCCAGCTCACCCTCGACTAGCGGGAGTACTTCCGGGGAGCTGTTTTTT.

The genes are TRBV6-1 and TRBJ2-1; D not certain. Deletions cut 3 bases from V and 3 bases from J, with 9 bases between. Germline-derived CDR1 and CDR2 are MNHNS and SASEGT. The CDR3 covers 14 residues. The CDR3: CASSEIHHYNEQFF. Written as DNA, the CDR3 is TGTGCCAGCAGTGAGATACATCACTACAATGAGCAGTTCTTC.

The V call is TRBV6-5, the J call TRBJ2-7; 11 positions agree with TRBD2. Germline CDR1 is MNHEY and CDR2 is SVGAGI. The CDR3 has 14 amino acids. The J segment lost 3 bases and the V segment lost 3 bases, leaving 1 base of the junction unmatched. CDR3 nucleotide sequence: TGTGCCAGCAGTTATAGCGGGAGGGTCTACGAGCAGTACTTC. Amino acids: CASSYSGRVYEQYF.

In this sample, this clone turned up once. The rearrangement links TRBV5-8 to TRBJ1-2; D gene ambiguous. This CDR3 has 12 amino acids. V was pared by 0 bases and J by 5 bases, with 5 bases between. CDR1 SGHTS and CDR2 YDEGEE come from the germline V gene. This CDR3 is CASSLASYGYTF. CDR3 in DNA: TGTGCCAGCAGCTTGGCCTCTTATGGCTACACCTTC.

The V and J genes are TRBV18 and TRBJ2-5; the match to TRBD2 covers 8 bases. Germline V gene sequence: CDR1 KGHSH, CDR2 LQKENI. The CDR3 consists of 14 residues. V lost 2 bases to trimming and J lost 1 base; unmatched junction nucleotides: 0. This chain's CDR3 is CASSPGTSQETQYF. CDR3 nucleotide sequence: TGTGCCAGCTCACCAGGGACTAGCCAAGAGACCCAGTACTTC.

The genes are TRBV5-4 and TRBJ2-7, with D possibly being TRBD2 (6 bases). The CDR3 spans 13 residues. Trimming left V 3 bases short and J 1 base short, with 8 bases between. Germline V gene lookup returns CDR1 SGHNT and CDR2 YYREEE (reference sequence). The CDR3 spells CASSYGTSYEQYF. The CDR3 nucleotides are TGTGCCAGCAGCTACGGGACTTCCTACGAGCAGTACTTC.

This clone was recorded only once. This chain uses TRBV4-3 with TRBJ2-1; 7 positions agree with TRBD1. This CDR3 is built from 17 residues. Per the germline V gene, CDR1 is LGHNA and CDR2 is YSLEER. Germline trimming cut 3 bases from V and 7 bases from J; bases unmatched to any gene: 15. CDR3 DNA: TGCGCCAGCAGCCAGGACGTTACAGGGGTATTAAGGAATGAGCAGTTCTTC. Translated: CASSQDVTGVLRNEQFF.

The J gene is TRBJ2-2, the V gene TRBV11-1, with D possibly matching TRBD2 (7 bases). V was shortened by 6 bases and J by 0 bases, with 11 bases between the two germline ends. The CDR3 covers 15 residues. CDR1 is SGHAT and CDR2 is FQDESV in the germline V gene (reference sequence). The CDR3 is CASRGGAPNTGELFF. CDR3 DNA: TGTGCCAGCAGAGGGGGGGCCCCGAACACCGGGGAGCTGTTTTTT.

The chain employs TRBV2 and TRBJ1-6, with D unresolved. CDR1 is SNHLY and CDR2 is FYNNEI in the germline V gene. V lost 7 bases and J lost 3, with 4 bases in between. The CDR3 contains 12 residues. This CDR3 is CASNSYNSPLHF. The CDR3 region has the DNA TGTGCCAGCAACAGCTATAATTCACCCCTCCACTTT.

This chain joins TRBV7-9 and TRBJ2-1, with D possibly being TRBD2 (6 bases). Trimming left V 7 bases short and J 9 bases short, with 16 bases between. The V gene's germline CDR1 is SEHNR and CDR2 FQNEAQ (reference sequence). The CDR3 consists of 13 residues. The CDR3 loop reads CASTRFEEGEQFF. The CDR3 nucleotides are TGTGCCAGCACACGGTTTGAGGAGGGTGAGCAGTTCTTC.

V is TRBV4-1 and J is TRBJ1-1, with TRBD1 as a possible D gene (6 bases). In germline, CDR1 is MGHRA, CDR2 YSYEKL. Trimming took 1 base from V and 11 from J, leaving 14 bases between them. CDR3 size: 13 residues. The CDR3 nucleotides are TGCGCCAGCAGCCAAGGCGGGGGGCCCTCTGCTTTCTTT. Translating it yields CASSQGGGPSAFF.

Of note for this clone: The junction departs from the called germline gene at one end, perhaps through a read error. The CDR3: CASSSLSVYHEQFF. The CDR3 nucleotides read TGTGCCAGCAGCTCCCTGTCGGTCTACCATGAGCAGTTCTTC. The chain recombines TRBV5-6 with TRBJ2-1; no reliable D call. Germline V lookup: CDR1 SGHDT, CDR2 YYEEEE. The CDR3 spans 14 residues.

The CDR3 DNA reads as TGTGCCAGTAGTATAGGGGACTTTTACAATGAGCAGTTCTTC. It specifies CASSIGDFYNEQFF. The chain joins TRBV19 to TRBJ2-1, with D possibly matching TRBD2 (6 bases). CDR3 length equals 14 residues. V was trimmed by 1 base and J by 4 bases, leaving 8 bases between them. Looked up from germline, CDR1 is LNHDA and CDR2 is SQIVND (reference sequence).

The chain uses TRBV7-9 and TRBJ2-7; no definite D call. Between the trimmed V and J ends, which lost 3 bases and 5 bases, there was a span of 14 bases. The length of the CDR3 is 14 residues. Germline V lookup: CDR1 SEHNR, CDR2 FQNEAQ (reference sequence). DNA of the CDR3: TGTGCCAGCAGCTTTCCGCCTTCCAGAAACGAGCAGTACTTC. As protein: CASSFPPSRNEQYF. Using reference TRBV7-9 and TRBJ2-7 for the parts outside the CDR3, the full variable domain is DTGVSQNPRHKITKRGQNVTFRCDPISEHNRLYWYRQTLGQGPEFLTYFQNEAQLEKSRLLSDRFSAERPKGSFSTLEIQRTEQGDSAMYLCASSFPPSRNEQYFGPGTRLTVT.

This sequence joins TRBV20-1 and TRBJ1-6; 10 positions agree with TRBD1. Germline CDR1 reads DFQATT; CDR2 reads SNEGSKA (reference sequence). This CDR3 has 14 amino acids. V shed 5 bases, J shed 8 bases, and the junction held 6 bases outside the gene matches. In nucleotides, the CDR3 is TGCAGTGCTCGTGCAGGGACAGGGGATTCACCCCTCCACTTT. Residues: CSARAGTGDSPLHF.

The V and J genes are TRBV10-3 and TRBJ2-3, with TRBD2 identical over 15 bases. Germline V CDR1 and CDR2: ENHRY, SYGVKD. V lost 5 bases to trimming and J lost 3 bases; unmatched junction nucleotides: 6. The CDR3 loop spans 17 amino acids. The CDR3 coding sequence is TGTGCCATCAGTCTGAGGACTAGCGGGAGGGCAACAGATACGCAGTATTTT. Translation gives CAISLRTSGRATDTQYF.

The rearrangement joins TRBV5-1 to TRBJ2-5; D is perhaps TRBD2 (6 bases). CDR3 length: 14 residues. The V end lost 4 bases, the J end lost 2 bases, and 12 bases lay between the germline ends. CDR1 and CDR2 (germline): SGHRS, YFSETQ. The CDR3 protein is CASSPVAAQETQYF. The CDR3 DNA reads TGCGCCAGCAGCCCCGTAGCGGCTCAAGAGACCCAGTACTTC.

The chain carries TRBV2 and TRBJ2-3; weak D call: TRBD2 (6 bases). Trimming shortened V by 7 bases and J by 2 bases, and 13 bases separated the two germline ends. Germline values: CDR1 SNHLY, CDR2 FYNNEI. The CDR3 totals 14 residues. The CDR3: CASTGGLSTDTQYF. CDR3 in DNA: TGTGCCAGCACCGGGGGACTTTCCACAGATACGCAGTATTTT.

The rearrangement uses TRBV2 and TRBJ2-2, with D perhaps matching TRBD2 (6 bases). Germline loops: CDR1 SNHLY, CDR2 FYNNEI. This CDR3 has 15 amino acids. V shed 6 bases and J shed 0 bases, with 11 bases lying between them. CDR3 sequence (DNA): TGTGCCAGCAGAGCCGGGACTGCGAACACCGGGGAGCTGTTTTTT. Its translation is CASRAGTANTGELFF. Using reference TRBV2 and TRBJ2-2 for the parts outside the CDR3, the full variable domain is EPEVTQTPSHQVTQMGQEVILRCVPISNHLYFYWYRQILGQKVEFLVSFYNNEISEKSEIFDDQFSVERPDGSNFTLKIRSTKLEDSAMYFCASRAGTANTGELFFGEGSRLTVL.